The 24 T cell receptor beta chains below all came from one sample that was sequenced in a study of low-dose radiotherapy and immunotherapy resistance in tumors. Alpha- and beta-chain coverage of first-strand cDNA came from TRAV- and TRBV-specific primers. TCRs were amplified for 15 to 25 PCR cycles with a constant-region primer and V-primer adapter. TCRdb recomputed calls from the reads with MiXCR, one row per CDR3 protein. The sample has 40,000 or so distinct CDR3 sequences, less than 25% seen once; the top ten hold 9.2%. Time point noted: after trial treatment. This sample's treatment: LDRT plus nivolumab, ipilimumab, low-dose cyclophosphamide and aspirin (RACIN trial). The sample here was PBMCs, taken after low-dose radiotherapy plus immunotherapy. Receptors were obtained from a female donor with ovarian cancer.

There are a few counts of this clonotype. The chain uses TRBV6-6 and TRBJ2-1; D unresolved. Germline V CDR1 and CDR2: MNHNY, SVGAGI (reference sequence). V was trimmed by 6 bases and J by 2 bases, leaving 11 bases between them. This CDR3 region has 14 residues. CDR3 loop: CASSPSATYNEQFF. CDR3 coding DNA: TGTGCCAGCAGCCCCTCCGCTACCTACAATGAGCAGTTCTTC.

At least ten counts were recorded for this clonotype. This chain joins TRBV18 and TRBJ2-1, with TRBD1 identical over 7 bases. V trimming: 6 bases; J trimming: 8 bases; junction bases outside the gene matches: 10. This CDR3 has 14 residues. Germline CDR1 is KGHSH and CDR2 is LQKENI. CDR3 region: CASSRLDRVHEQFF. DNA for the CDR3: TGTGCCAGCTCTCGCCTAGACAGGGTCCATGAGCAGTTCTTC.

As regards this clonotype: With a far larger clone one base away, a read error is the likely cause. The CDR3 loop is CASGFLLGYDNEQYF. The CDR3 DNA follows: TGTGCTAGTGGTTTCCTCCTGGGGTACGACAATGAGCAGTACTTC. The chain carries TRBV12-5 and TRBJ2-7; D unclear. The CDR3 contains 15 residues. Germline-derived CDR1 and CDR2 are LGHNT and FRNRAP. The V end lost 3 bases, the J end lost 7 bases, and 19 bases lay between the germline ends.

V is TRBV29-1 and J is TRBJ2-5; a weak D match, TRBD1 (5 bases). The germline CDR1 and CDR2 sequences are SQVTM and ANQGSEA. The CDR3 totals 13 residues. V was cut by 8 bases and J by 2 bases, with 15 bases left in between. CDR3 residues: CSSRAGMQETQYF. The CDR3, as DNA: TGCAGCTCTAGGGCAGGGATGCAAGAGACCCAGTACTTC.

This clonotype was recorded at least ten times. V gene TRBV30 combines with J gene TRBJ2-5; no clear D gene. CDR1 GTSNPN and CDR2 SVGIG come from the germline V gene (reference sequence). This CDR3 comprises 12 residues. Trimming took off 2 bases at V and 2 bases at J, with 6 bases between the two ends. CDR3 amino acids: CAWSSVQETQYF. DNA for the CDR3: TGTGCCTGGAGTTCGGTTCAAGAGACCCAGTACTTC.

On this clonotype: A far larger clone lies a single base away; this is likely a read error. J is TRBJ2-7 and V is TRBV6-6; no clear D. Deletions cut 7 bases from V and 3 bases from J, with 16 bases between. The length of the CDR3 is 14 residues. CDR1 and CDR2 from the germline V gene are MNHNY and SVGAGI (reference sequence). The CDR3, as DNA: TGTGCCAGCATTTCCCCCGGGCGCCTCTACGAGCAGTACTTC. Amino acids: CASISPGRLYEQYF.

J is TRBJ2-5 and V is TRBV3-1, with D unresolved. The germline V gene encodes CDR1 LGHDT and CDR2 YNNKEL (reference sequence). The V end was cut by 1 base, the J end by 5 bases, with 8 bases between. The CDR3 consists of 13 residues. CDR3 nucleotide sequence: TGTGCCAGCAGCCAAGCTAAAGGGGAGACCCAGTACTTC. This translates into CASSQAKGETQYF.

This clonotype was seen at least ten times. The V and J genes are TRBV5-1 and TRBJ2-5; TRBD1 matches at 7 bases. Germline CDR1 is SGHRS and CDR2 is YFSETQ. The ends lost 0 bases at V and 3 bases at J; junction bases unmatched: 2. There are 14 residues in the CDR3. This chain's CDR3 is CASSLGGTEETQYF. CDR3 DNA sequence: TGCGCCAGCAGCTTGGGAGGGACAGAAGAGACCCAGTACTTC. The full variable domain, with the rest looked up from reference TRBV5-1 and TRBJ2-5, is KAGVTQTPRYLIKTRGQQVTLSCSPISGHRSVSWYQQTPGQGLQFLFEYFSETQRNKGNFPGRFSGRQFSNSRSEMNVSTLELGDSALYLCASSLGGTEETQYFGPGTRLLVL.

This clonotype has a count of ten or more. The chain recombines TRBV20-1 with TRBJ2-3, with 9 bases matching TRBD2. The CDR3 has 14 residues. Germline V gives CDR1 DFQATT, CDR2 SNEGSKA (reference sequence). CDR3 loop: CAGGVLTSTDTQYF. As DNA, the CDR3 is TGCGCGGGGGGGGTACTTACTAGCACAGATACGCAGTATTTT.

This clonotype was detected many times. The CDR3 protein is CASSSPSGRHEQFF. The CDR3 nucleotides are TGTGCCAGCAGCTCGCCTAGCGGGAGGCATGAGCAGTTCTTC. The chain employs TRBV7-2 and TRBJ2-1, with TRBD2 identical over 11 bases. Losses at the gene ends were 4 bases for V and 8 bases for J; bases not matched to a gene: 4. The CDR3 consists of 14 residues. In germline, CDR1 is SGHTA, CDR2 FQGNSA.

This clonotype was picked up many times. CDR3: CSARSLGGNTGELFF. The DNA for the CDR3 is TGCAGTGCTAGATCTTTAGGGGGCAACACCGGGGAGCTGTTTTTT. J is TRBJ2-2 and V is TRBV20-1; 7 positions match TRBD1. V lost 2 bases, J lost 2 bases, and 5 bases stayed unmatched. Germline V gives CDR1 DFQATT, CDR2 SNEGSKA (reference sequence). This CDR3 comprises 15 residues.

The V and J genes are TRBV5-5 and TRBJ1-5; 9 bases fit TRBD1. There are 15 residues in the CDR3. Germline V gives CDR1 SGHKS, CDR2 YYEKEE (reference sequence). The ends lost 4 bases at V and 7 bases at J; junction bases unmatched: 9. The CDR3 spells CASSPTGGSGQPQHF. The CDR3 DNA reads as TGTGCCAGCAGCCCTACAGGGGGCTCAGGCCAGCCCCAGCATTTT.

In the case of this clonotype: A read error is the likely source, as a far larger clone sits one nucleotide away. The chain recombines TRBV27 with TRBJ2-1, with 13 positions matching TRBD2. This CDR3 contains 18 residues. The germline CDR1 and CDR2 sequences are MNHEY and SMNVEV (reference sequence). The CDR3 reads CAISDPSRTSGSYNEQFF. CDR3 nucleotides: TGTGCCATCAGTGACCCATCTCGGACTAGCGGGAGTTACAATGAGCAGTTCTTC.

This chain links TRBV9 with TRBJ2-7, with TRBD2 matching over 8 bases. J gave up 3 bases and V 0 bases, and 5 bases lay outside the gene matches. There are 15 residues in the CDR3. Germline CDR1 SGDLS, CDR2 YYNGEE. CDR3 nucleotides: TGTGCCAGCAGCGTAGCTGGGCGGGGGGACTACGAGCAGTACTTC. Its protein product is CASSVAGRGDYEQYF.

The table lists this clonotype with many counts. This chain links TRBV7-2 with TRBJ2-3, with 8 nucleotides matching TRBD1. There are 16 residues in the CDR3. J gave up 0 bases and V 5 bases, and 7 bases lay outside the gene matches. Germline lookup yields CDR1 SGHTA and CDR2 FQGNSA. In DNA form, the CDR3 reads TGTGCCAGCAGCCCAGAGACAGGGGCAAGCACAGATACGCAGTATTTT. This translates into CASSPETGASTDTQYF.

The chain has TRBV5-6 and TRBJ1-6, with TRBD1 matching over 9 bases. Germline trimming cut 4 bases from V and 7 bases from J; bases unmatched to any gene: 6. Germline lookup yields CDR1 SGHDT and CDR2 YYEEEE. This CDR3 comprises 15 residues. CDR3 nucleotides: TGTGCCAGCAGCAGAACCGGGACAGGGAATTCACCCCTCCACTTT. Protein sequence: CASSRTGTGNSPLHF.

This clonotype showed up many times. The chain is built from TRBV6-5 and TRBJ2-7; D might be TRBD1 (6 bases). Trimming shortened V by 7 bases and J by 0 bases, and 16 bases separated the two germline ends. The germline V gene has CDR1 MNHEY and CDR2 SVGAGI. There are 15 residues in the CDR3. The CDR3 loop is CASNPQGPLSYEQYF. The CDR3 coding sequence is TGTGCCAGCAATCCACAGGGACCTCTCTCCTACGAGCAGTACTTC.

A few counts support this clonotype. V and J are TRBV12-3 or TRBV12-4 and TRBJ2-7; the match to TRBD1 covers 7 bases. The V segment lost 3 bases and the J segment 4 bases; nucleotides outside the gene matches: 6. There are 14 residues in the CDR3. CDR3 in amino acids: CASSFRDSPYEQYF. CDR3 nucleotides: TGTGCCAGCAGTTTCCGGGACAGCCCTTACGAGCAGTACTTC.

This clonotype was detected many times. The chain employs TRBV25-1 and TRBJ2-5; TRBD1 aligns across 8 bases. V lost 3 bases, J lost 1 base, and 4 bases stayed unmatched. Per germline, CDR1 MGHDK and CDR2 SYGVNS. The CDR3 is 15 amino acids. The CDR3 protein is CASSETGVGQETQYF. CDR3 in DNA: TGTGCCAGCAGTGAGACAGGGGTCGGCCAAGAGACCCAGTACTTC.

This clonotype was counted at least ten times. The rearrangement uses TRBV6-5 and TRBJ2-3; the D gene is possibly TRBD1 (6 bases). CDR1 and CDR2 from the germline V gene are MNHEY and SVGAGI. The CDR3 sequence is 18 residues long. V lost 8 bases and J lost 4, with 28 bases in between. CDR3 DNA: TGTGCCAGCTCCCTAGACAGGCCCGGACGATTTGGCGCAGATACGCAGTATTTT. Translated: CASSLDRPGRFGADTQYF.

V is TRBV7-9 and J is TRBJ2-4; 9 nucleotides agree with TRBD1. Germline CDR1 SEHNR, CDR2 FQNEAQ (reference sequence). The CDR3 consists of 15 residues. Trimming removed 5 bases from V and 7 bases from J; junction bases left unmatched: 9. This CDR3 reads CASSAGTGMNNIQYF. The CDR3, as DNA: TGTGCCAGCAGCGCCGGGACAGGGATGAATAACATTCAGTACTTC.

This clonotype was detected ten times or more. The CDR3 DNA reads as TGTGCCAGCAGTTTAGGCGTGAACACTGAAGCTTTCTTT. As protein: CASSLGVNTEAFF. The chain has TRBV28 and TRBJ1-1; D is ambiguous. The CDR3 loop spans 13 amino acids. The V and J ends lost 2 bases and 0 bases respectively, with 4 bases between them. Germline CDR1 and CDR2: MDHEN and SYDVKM.

The chain carries TRBV28 and TRBJ2-1; 12 bases align to TRBD2. CDR3 length: 16 amino acids. The junction had 10 bases not matched to a gene; V was cut back by 7 bases and J by 6 bases. Germline V lookup: CDR1 MDHEN, CDR2 SYDVKM. CDR3 sequence reads: CASTPGLAGGGNEQFF. Written as DNA, the CDR3 is TGTGCCAGCACCCCGGGGCTAGCGGGAGGGGGCAATGAGCAGTTCTTC.

This clonotype was recorded a few times. V and J are TRBV6-4 and TRBJ2-1; D gene unclear. The CDR3 loop spans 13 amino acids. Germline loops: CDR1 MRHNA, CDR2 SNTAGT. V lost 8 bases and J 9 bases, leaving 17 bases between the germline ends. In DNA form, the CDR3 reads TGTGCCAGCCGAGGATCCATCCTCGGTGAGCAGTTCTTC. It encodes CASRGSILGEQFF.